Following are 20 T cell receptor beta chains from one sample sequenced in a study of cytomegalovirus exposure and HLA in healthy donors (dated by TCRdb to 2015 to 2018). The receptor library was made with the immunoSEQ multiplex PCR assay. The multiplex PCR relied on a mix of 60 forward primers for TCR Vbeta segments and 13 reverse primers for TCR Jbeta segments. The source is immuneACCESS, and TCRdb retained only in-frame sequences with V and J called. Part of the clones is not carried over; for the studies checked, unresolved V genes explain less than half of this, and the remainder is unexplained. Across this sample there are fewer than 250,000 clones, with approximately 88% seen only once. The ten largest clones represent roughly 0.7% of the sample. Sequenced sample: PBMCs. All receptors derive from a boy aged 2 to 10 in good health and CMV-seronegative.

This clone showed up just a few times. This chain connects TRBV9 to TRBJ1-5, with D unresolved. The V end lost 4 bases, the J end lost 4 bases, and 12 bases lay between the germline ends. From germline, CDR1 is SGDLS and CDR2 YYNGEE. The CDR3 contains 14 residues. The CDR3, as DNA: TGTGCCAGCAGCAAAGGGTCGGGAAATCAGCCCCAGCATTTT. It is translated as CASSKGSGNQPQHF.

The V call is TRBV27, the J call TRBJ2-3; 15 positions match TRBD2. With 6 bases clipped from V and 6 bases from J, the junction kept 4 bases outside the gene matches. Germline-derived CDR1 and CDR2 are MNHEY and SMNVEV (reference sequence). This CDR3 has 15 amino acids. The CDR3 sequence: CASSGGTSGRDTQYF. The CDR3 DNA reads TGTGCCAGCAGCGGGGGGACTAGCGGGAGGGATACGCAGTATTTT.

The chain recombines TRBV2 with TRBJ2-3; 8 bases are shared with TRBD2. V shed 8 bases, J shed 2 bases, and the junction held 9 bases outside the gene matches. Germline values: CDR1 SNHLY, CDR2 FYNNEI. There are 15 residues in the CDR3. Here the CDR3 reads CASRGLASSTDTQYF. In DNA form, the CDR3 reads TGTGCCAGCCGCGGACTAGCATCCTCCACAGATACGCAGTATTTT.

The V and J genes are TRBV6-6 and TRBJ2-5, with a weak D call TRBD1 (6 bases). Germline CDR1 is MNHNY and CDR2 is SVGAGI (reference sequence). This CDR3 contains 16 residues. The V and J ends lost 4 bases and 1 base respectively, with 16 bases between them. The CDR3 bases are TGTGCCAGCAGTTCCAACGGGACACCCATCCAAGAGACCCAGTACTTC. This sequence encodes CASSSNGTPIQETQYF.

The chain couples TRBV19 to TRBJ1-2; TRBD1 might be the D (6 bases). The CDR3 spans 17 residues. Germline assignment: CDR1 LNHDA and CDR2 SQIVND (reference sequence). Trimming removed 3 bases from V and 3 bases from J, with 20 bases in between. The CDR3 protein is CASSIRGRERRDYGYTF. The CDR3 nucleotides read TGTGCCAGTAGTATCAGGGGCAGGGAAAGACGGGACTATGGCTACACCTTC.

The DNA for the CDR3 is TGTGCCAGCAGCTTGGAGGACAGGGGGCGAACTGAAGCTTTCTTT. It codes for CASSLEDRGRTEAFF. The J gene is TRBJ1-1, the V gene TRBV5-6, with 11 bases lining up with TRBD1. J gave up 5 bases and V 0 bases, and 3 bases lay outside the gene matches. Germline CDR1 SGHDT, CDR2 YYEEEE. The CDR3 loop spans 15 amino acids.

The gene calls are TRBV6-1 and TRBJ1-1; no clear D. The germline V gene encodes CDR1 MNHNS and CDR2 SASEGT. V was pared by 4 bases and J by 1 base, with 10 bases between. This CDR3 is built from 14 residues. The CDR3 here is CASSVQTENTEAFF. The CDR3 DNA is TGTGCCAGCAGTGTTCAAACAGAGAACACTGAAGCTTTCTTT.

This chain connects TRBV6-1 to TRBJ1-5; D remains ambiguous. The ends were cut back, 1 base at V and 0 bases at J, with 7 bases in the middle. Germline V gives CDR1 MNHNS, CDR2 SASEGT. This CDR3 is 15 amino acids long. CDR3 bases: TGTGCCAGCAGTGAAGGAGTCTATAGCAATCAGCCCCAGCATTTT. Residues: CASSEGVYSNQPQHF.

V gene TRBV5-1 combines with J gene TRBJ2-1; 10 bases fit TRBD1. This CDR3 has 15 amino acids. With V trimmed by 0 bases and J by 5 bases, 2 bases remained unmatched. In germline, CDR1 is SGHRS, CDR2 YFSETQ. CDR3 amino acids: CASSLGGQGHNEQFF. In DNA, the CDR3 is TGCGCCAGCAGCTTGGGGGGACAGGGGCACAATGAGCAGTTCTTC. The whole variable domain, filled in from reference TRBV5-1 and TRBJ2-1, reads KAGVTQTPRYLIKTRGQQVTLSCSPISGHRSVSWYQQTPGQGLQFLFEYFSETQRNKGNFPGRFSGRQFSNSRSEMNVSTLELGDSALYLCASSLGGQGHNEQFFGPGTRLTVL.

The CDR3 protein is CASSEIDNEQFF. CDR3 bases: TGTGCCAGCAGCGAAATCGACAATGAGCAGTTCTTC. The chain joins TRBV9 to TRBJ2-1; no reliable D call. Between the trimmed V and J ends, which lost 3 bases and 5 bases, there was a span of 6 bases. Germline V gene data show CDR1 as SGDLS and CDR2 as YYNGEE. The CDR3 consists of 12 residues.

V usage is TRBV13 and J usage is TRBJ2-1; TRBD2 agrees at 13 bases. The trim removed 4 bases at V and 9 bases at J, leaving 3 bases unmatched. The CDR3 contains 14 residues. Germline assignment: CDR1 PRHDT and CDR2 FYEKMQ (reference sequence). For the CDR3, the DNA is TGTGCCAGCAGCTCGGGACTAGCGGGACGTGAGCAGTTCTTC. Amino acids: CASSSGLAGREQFF. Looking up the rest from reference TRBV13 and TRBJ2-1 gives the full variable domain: AAGVIQSPRHLIKEKRETATLKCYPIPRHDTVYWYQQGPGQDPQFLISFYEKMQSDKGSIPDRFSAQQFSDYHSELNMSSLELGDSALYFCASSSGLAGREQFFGPGTRLTVL.

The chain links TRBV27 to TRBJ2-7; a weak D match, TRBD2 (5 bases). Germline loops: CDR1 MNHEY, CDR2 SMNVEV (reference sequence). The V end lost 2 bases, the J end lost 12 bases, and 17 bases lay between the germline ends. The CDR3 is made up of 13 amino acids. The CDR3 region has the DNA TGTGCCAGCAGTTTAGATTCCCGAGGGAGCCTGTACTTC. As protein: CASSLDSRGSLYF.

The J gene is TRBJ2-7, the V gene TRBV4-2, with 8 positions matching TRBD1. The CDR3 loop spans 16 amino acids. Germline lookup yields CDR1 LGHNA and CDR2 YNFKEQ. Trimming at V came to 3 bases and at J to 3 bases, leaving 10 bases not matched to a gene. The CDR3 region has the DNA TGTGCCAGCAGCCAGCGCAGTCGGGGACAGGTCTACGAGCAGTACTTC. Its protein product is CASSQRSRGQVYEQYF.

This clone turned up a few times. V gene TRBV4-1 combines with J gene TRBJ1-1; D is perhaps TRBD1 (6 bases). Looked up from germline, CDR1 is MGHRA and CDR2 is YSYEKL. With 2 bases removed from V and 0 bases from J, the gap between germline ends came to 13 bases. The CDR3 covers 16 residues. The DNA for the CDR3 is TGCGCCAGCAGCCAACGGACAGTAGCCATGAACACTGAAGCTTTCTTT. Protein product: CASSQRTVAMNTEAFF.

The CDR3 coding sequence is TGTGCCAGCTCACCAGTTTCGAGCGGGAGGGCCTACGAGCAGTACTTC. This sequence encodes CASSPVSSGRAYEQYF. The chain carries TRBV18 and TRBJ2-7; the match to TRBD2 covers 10 bases. The CDR3 length is 16 residues. Trimming at V came to 2 bases and at J to 2 bases, leaving 6 bases not matched to a gene. Germline V gives CDR1 KGHSH, CDR2 LQKENI.

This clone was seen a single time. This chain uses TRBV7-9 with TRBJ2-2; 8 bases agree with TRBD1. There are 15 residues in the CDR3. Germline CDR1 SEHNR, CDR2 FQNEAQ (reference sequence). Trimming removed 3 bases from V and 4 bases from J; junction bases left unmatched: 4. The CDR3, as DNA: TGTGCCAGCAGCTTCCAGGGGGCCTTCACCGGGGAGCTGTTTTTT. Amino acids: CASSFQGAFTGELFF.

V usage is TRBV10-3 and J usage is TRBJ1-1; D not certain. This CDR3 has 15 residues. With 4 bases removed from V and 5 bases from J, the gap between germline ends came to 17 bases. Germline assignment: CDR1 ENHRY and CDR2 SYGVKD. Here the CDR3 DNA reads TGTGCCATCAGTGGGGTAGGGAGAGGAGGGACTGAAGCTTTCTTT. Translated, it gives CAISGVGRGGTEAFF.

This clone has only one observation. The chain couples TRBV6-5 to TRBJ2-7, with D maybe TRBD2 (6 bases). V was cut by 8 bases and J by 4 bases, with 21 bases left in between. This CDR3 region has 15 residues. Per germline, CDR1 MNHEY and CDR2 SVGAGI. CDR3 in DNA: TGTGCCAGCCGGGATGGGGCCGCCGCGGGGTACGAGCAGTACTTC. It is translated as CASRDGAAAGYEQYF.

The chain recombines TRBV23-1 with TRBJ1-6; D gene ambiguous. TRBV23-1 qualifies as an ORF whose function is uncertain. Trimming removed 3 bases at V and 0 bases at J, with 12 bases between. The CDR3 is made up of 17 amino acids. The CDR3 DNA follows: TGCGCCAGCAGTCATCCCCACTTTAGCTCCTATAATTCACCCCTCCACTTT. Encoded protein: CASSHPHFSSYNSPLHF.

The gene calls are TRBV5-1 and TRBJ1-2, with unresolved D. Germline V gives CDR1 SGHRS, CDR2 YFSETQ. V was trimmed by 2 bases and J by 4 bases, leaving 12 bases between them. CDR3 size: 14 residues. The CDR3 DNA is TGCGCCAGCAGCTTCGACGGGGAAATCTATGGCTACACCTTC. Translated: CASSFDGEIYGYTF.